The T cell receptor beta chain described here comes from a study of OX40 agonist ivuxolimab in advanced cancers. About this clone itself: The antigen is not known.

The CDR3 extends over 15 amino acids. CDR1 is SGHDT and CDR2 is YYEEEE in the germline V gene. V lost 4 bases, J lost 6 bases, and 16 bases lay in between. Study-wide findings and caveats: At 0.1 to 3.0 mg/kg and by week 6, clonal expansion occurred in CD4+ and CD8+ blood T cells.

Libraries were prepared by immunoSEQ multiplex PCR; TCRdb keeps only in-frame clonotypes and omits some of them. The sample holds around 35,000 clones; around 80% are singletons and the top ten take 11%. The rearrangement links TRBV5-6 to TRBJ2-2, with a weak D call TRBD2 (5 bases). The sample consisted of CD4+ or CD8+ T cells sorted from blood, taken in a trial of the OX40 agonist ivuxolimab. This sequence originates from an adult with an advanced solid tumor such as melanoma, head and neck, liver or kidney cancer. CDR3 protein: CASSLRAGEPGELFF. The CDR3 coding sequence is TGTGCCAGCAGCCTCCGGGCCGGGGAGCCCGGGGAGCTGTTTTTT.